These 15 T cell receptor beta chains were sequenced from one sample in a study of early T cells in non-severe SARS-CoV-2 infection. TCRdb reanalysed the 5' RACE reads using MiXCR and keeps one entry per CDR3 protein. Altogether roughly 26,000 distinct CDR3 sequences are present, under 5% being singletons, with the ten largest covering approximately 6.2%. The specimen was whole blood. All receptors come from an adult who was a healthcare worker with PCR-confirmed SARS-CoV-2 infection or an uninfected control (not recorded which).

By share, this clonotype ranks as medium-sized. The J gene is TRBJ2-7, the V gene TRBV5-1; TRBD2 agrees at 8 bases. Per the germline V gene, CDR1 is SGHRS and CDR2 is YFSETQ. After removal of 4 bases from V and 3 bases from J, the junction contained 9 bases not matched to a gene. The CDR3 spans 15 residues. CDR3 DNA: TGCGCCAGCAGCCCCGGGGGGGCCGTGGGCTACGAGCAGTACTTC. Residues: CASSPGGAVGYEQYF.

There are many counts of this clonotype. The chain links TRBV7-9 to TRBJ2-7, with 8 nucleotides matching TRBD1. This CDR3 is 13 amino acids long. Trimming took 5 bases from V and 7 from J; bases not matched to a gene: 7. In germline, CDR1 is SEHNR, CDR2 FQNEAQ (reference sequence). CDR3 DNA: TGTGCCAGCAGCGACCCACAGGGGGTAGAGCAGTACTTC. This sequence encodes CASSDPQGVEQYF.

This clonotype has just a few counts. This chain links TRBV7-9 with TRBJ2-2, with D possibly TRBD2 on 6 matching bases. Trimming cost V 5 bases and J 7 bases, with 14 bases left between them. The CDR3 contains 14 residues. Germline V gives CDR1 SEHNR, CDR2 FQNEAQ (reference sequence). In DNA, the CDR3 is TGTGCCAGCAGCCCAGGGACTGCGATCGGGGAGCTGTTTTTT. It codes for CASSPGTAIGELFF.

The rearrangement uses TRBV18 and TRBJ1-1; D ambiguous. Germline CDR1 and CDR2: KGHSH and LQKENI. CDR3 size: 16 residues. Trimming shortened V by 6 bases and J by 0 bases, and 17 bases separated the two germline ends. The CDR3: CASSLSGNLVNTEAFF. For the CDR3, the DNA is TGTGCCAGCTCCTTAAGCGGGAATTTGGTGAACACTGAAGCTTTCTTT.

This clonotype came up many times. The genes are TRBV7-2 and TRBJ1-5; weak D call: TRBD1 (5 bases). CDR1 and CDR2 (germline): SGHTA, FQGNSA. There are 15 residues in the CDR3. V was clipped by 0 bases and J by 3 bases, with 9 bases between them. CDR3 bases: TGTGCCAGCAGCTTAGCGGGGCAGATCAATCAGCCCCAGCATTTT. It yields the protein CASSLAGQINQPQHF.

This clonotype was observed many times. The V call is TRBV2, the J call TRBJ2-5; D not certain. Trimming removed 6 bases at V and 4 bases at J, with 12 bases between. The CDR3 runs 13 residues. CDR1 and CDR2 (germline): SNHLY, FYNNEI. This CDR3 is CASSPWQRETQYF. Written as DNA, the CDR3 is TGTGCCAGCAGCCCCTGGCAACGAGAGACCCAGTACTTC.

This clonotype appeared many times. V usage is TRBV6-5 and J usage is TRBJ2-3; D not certain. Trimming removed 6 bases at V and 2 bases at J, with 15 bases between. The CDR3 covers 15 residues. CDR1 and CDR2 from the germline V gene are MNHEY and SVGAGI. CDR3 protein: CASSRQETHTDTQYF. The CDR3 DNA is TGTGCCAGCAGCCGACAAGAAACTCACACAGATACGCAGTATTTT.

The table lists this clonotype with many counts. The chain employs TRBV29-1 and TRBJ1-1; 9 bases map to TRBD1. The V gene's germline CDR1 is SQVTM and CDR2 ANQGSEA. The V and J ends lost 4 bases and 5 bases, in that order; junction bases with no gene match: 5. The CDR3 runs 13 residues. Here the CDR3 DNA reads TGCAGCGTTGGAGACAGGGGGAAGACTGAAGCTTTCTTT. The encoded protein is CSVGDRGKTEAFF.

This clonotype appeared many times. The chain joins TRBV25-1 to TRBJ2-1; no clear D gene. The V end lost 6 bases, the J end lost 5 bases, and 14 bases lay between the germline ends. The CDR3 is made up of 14 amino acids. CDR1 and CDR2 from the germline V gene are MGHDK and SYGVNS. The CDR3 bases are TGTGCCAGCAGACCTAACCGACGGAACAATGAGCAGTTCTTC. Protein sequence: CASRPNRRNNEQFF.

This clonotype was counted at least ten times. The chain is built from TRBV11-2 and TRBJ2-1, with 7 bases identical to TRBD2. Germline V CDR1 and CDR2: SGHAT, FQNNGV. The V gene end was trimmed by 5 bases and the J gene end by 9 bases; junction bases not matched to a gene: 13. The CDR3 is 15 amino acids. The CDR3 sequence: CASSLRLAREVEQFF. The CDR3 nucleotides read TGTGCCAGCAGCCTGCGACTAGCCCGAGAAGTTGAGCAGTTCTTC.

There are many counts of this clonotype. V and J are TRBV4-3 and TRBJ2-3, with TRBD2 matching 8 bases. The CDR3 length is 15 residues. Germline CDR1 reads LGHNA; CDR2 reads YSLEER. V gave up 7 bases and J gave up 4 bases; unmatched junction bases: 10. The CDR3 DNA sequence: TGCGCCAGCAAGGCCGGGAGGGCCGAGGCAGATACGCAGTATTTT. Its protein is CASKAGRAEADTQYF.

CDR3 sequence (DNA): TGTGCCAGCAGCTTAGGGAGTGGGGCGGCACAAGCTTTCTTT. Its protein product is CASSLGSGAAQAFF. The gene calls are TRBV7-9 and TRBJ1-1; D may be TRBD1 (5 bases). Germline V gives CDR1 SEHNR, CDR2 FQNEAQ (reference sequence). The CDR3 spans 14 residues. The V end lost 1 base, the J end lost 9 bases, and 15 bases lay between the germline ends.

This clonotype was found a few times. The V gene is TRBV9, the J gene TRBJ2-1; 8 nucleotides agree with TRBD1. The CDR3 sequence is 15 residues long. Unmatched junction bases numbered 6, after V lost 6 bases and J lost 1 base. Germline CDR1 is SGDLS and CDR2 is YYNGEE. CDR3 DNA: TGTGCCAGCAACGAACAGGGGGATTCCTACAATGAGCAGTTCTTC. Protein sequence: CASNEQGDSYNEQFF.

The chain has TRBV5-1 and TRBJ2-5, with D possibly being TRBD2 (6 bases). V was trimmed by 3 bases and J by 1 base, leaving 7 bases between them. The CDR3 runs to 13 residues. CDR1 and CDR2 (germline): SGHRS, YFSETQ. Here the CDR3 DNA reads TGCGCCAGCAGCTCGGGACTCCAAGAGACCCAGTACTTC. It yields the protein CASSSGLQETQYF.

The sample holds many counts of this clonotype. This sequence joins TRBV9 and TRBJ1-1; D is uncertain. CDR1 SGDLS and CDR2 YYNGEE come from the germline V gene. The CDR3 sequence is 13 residues long. V lost 0 bases and J 5 bases, leaving 8 bases between the germline ends. The CDR3 here is CASSVVKGTEAFF. The CDR3 bases are TGTGCCAGCAGCGTAGTGAAGGGAACTGAAGCTTTCTTT.